This TCR beta chain appears in the sequencing data of a study of blood T cell repertoires in COVID-19. Turning to the study itself: PBMCs, B-cell-depleted T cells, or T cells were the source of the cDNA or gDNA that made up the material.

This CDR3 contains 14 residues. After removal of 4 bases from V and 6 bases from J, the junction contained 6 bases not matched to a gene. Germline V gene lookup returns CDR1 LNHNV and CDR2 YYDKDF (reference sequence). The data were produced by immunoSEQ multiplex PCR, yet TCRdb's version contains in-frame clones alone and is incomplete. The sample has about 280,000 clones, about 85% seen once. This sequence was found in a woman in her 50s who had recovered from COVID-19. The chain carries TRBV15 and TRBJ1-5; 7 bases line up with TRBD1. Sequenced: PBMCs or T cells enriched from blood (not recorded which). This CDR3 reads CATSIGRDSQPQHF. CDR3 coding DNA: TGTGCCACCAGCATCGGCAGGGACAGTCAGCCCCAGCATTTT.